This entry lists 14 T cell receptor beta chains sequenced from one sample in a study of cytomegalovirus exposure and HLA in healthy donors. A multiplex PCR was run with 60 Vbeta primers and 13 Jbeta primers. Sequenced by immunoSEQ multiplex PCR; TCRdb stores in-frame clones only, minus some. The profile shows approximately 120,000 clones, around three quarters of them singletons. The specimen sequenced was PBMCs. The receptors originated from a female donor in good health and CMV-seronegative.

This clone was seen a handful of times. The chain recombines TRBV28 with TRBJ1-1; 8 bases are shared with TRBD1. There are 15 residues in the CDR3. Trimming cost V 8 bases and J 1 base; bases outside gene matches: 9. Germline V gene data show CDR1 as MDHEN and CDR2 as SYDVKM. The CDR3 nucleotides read TGTGCCAGCGACTCTGCAGGGGGCCCGAACACTGAAGCTTTCTTT. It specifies CASDSAGGPNTEAFF. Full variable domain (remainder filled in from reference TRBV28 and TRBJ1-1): DVKVTQSSRYLVKRTGEKVFLECVQDMDHENMFWYRQDPGLGLRLIYFSYDVKMKEKGDIPEGYSVSREKKERFSLILESASTNQTSMYLCASDSAGGPNTEAFFGQGTRLTVV.

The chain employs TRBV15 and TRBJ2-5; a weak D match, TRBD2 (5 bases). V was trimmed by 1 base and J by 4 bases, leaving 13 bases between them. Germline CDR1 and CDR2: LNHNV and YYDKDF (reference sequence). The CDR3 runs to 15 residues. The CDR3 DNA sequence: TGTGCCACCAGCAGAGTTGGGGAGAAACGAGAGACCCAGTACTTC. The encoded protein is CATSRVGEKRETQYF. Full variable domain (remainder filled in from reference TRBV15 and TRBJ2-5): DAMVIQNPRYQVTQFGKPVTLSCSQTLNHNVMYWYQQKSSQAPKLLFHYYDKDFNNEADTPDNFQSRRPNTSFCFLDIRSPGLGDTAMYLCATSRVGEKRETQYFGPGTRLLVL.

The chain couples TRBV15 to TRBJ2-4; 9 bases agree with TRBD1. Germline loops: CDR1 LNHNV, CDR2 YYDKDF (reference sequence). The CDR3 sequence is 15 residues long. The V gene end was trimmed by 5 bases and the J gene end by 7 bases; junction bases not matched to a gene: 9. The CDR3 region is CATSPDRGWGNIQYF. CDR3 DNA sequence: TGTGCCACCAGCCCGGACAGGGGATGGGGGAACATTCAGTACTTC.

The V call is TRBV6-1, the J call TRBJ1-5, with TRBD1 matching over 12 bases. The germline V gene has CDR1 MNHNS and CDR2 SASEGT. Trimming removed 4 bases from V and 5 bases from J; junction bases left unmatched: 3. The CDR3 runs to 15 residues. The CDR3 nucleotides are TGTGCCAGCAGTGGGGGACAGGGGGCTCATCAGCCCCAGCATTTT. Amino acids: CASSGGQGAHQPQHF.

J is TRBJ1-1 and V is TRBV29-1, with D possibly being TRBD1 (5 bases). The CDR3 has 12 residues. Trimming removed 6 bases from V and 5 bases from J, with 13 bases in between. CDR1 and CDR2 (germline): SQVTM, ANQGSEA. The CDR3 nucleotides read TGCAGCGTAGGGCAGGGTGGAACTGAAGCTTTCTTT. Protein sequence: CSVGQGGTEAFF.

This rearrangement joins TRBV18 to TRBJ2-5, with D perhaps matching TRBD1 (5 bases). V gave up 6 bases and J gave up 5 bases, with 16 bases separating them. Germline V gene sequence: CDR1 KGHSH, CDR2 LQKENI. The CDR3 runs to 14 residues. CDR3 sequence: CASSPDSPGETQYF. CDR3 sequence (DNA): TGTGCCAGCTCGCCAGACAGTCCCGGGGAGACCCAGTACTTC.

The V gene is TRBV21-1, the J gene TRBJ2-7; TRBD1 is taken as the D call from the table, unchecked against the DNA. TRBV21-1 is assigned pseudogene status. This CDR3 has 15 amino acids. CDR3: CASSKEVPGQGEQYF. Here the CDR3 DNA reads TGTGCCAGCAGCAAAGAGGTTCCAGGGCAGGGCGAGCAGTACTTC.

The CDR3 coding sequence is TGTGCCTGGAGTCCCCGGGGGGCGGGCGATTGGTCACCCCTCCACTTT. The encoded protein is CAWSPRGAGDWSPLHF. V is TRBV30 and J is TRBJ1-6, with D possibly matching TRBD1 (6 bases). Per the germline V gene, CDR1 is GTSNPN and CDR2 is SVGIG (reference sequence). The CDR3 length is 16 residues. V shed 2 bases and J shed 10 bases, with 21 bases lying between them.

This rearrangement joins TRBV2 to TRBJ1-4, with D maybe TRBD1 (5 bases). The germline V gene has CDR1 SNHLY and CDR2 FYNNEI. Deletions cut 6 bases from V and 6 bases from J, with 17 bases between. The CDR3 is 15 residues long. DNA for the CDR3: TGTGCCAGCAGAAAAAAGTCGGGGGTCGATGAAAAACTGTTTTTT. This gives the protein CASRKKSGVDEKLFF.

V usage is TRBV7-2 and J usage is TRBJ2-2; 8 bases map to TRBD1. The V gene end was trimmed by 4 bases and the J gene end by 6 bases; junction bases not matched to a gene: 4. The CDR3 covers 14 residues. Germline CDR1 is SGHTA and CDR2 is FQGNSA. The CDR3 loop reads CASSSDRVAGELFF. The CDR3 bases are TGTGCCAGCAGCTCGGACAGGGTCGCCGGGGAGCTGTTTTTT.

The CDR3 here is CASSLVGGGNQPQHF. CDR3 coding DNA: TGTGCCAGCAGCTTAGTCGGGGGAGGCAATCAGCCCCAGCATTTT. The rearrangement uses TRBV7-2 and TRBJ1-5; TRBD1 might be the D (5 bases). V lost 1 base and J lost 2, with 9 bases in between. The V gene's germline CDR1 is SGHTA and CDR2 FQGNSA. This CDR3 is 15 amino acids long.

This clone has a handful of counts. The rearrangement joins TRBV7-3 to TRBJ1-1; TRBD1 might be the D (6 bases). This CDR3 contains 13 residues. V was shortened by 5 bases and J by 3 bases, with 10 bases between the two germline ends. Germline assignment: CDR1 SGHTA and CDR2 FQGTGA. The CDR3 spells CASSVGGDTEAFF. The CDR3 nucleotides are TGTGCCAGCAGCGTAGGGGGTGACACTGAAGCTTTCTTT.

CDR3 nucleotide sequence: TGTGCCAGCAGCTTAGAGGGAGGGGGAGCTTTCTTT. As protein: CASSLEGGGAFF. V and J are TRBV7-9 and TRBJ1-1; TRBD1 is a possible D gene (6 bases). The germline V gene has CDR1 SEHNR and CDR2 FQNEAQ (reference sequence). Trimming took 1 base from V and 10 from J, leaving 10 bases between them. CDR3 length: 12 amino acids.

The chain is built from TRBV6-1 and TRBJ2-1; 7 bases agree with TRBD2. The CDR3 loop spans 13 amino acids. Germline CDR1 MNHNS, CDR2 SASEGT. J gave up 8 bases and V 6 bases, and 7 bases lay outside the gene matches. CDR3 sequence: CASREWAGDEQFF. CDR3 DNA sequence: TGTGCCAGCAGGGAGTGGGCGGGGGATGAGCAGTTCTTC.